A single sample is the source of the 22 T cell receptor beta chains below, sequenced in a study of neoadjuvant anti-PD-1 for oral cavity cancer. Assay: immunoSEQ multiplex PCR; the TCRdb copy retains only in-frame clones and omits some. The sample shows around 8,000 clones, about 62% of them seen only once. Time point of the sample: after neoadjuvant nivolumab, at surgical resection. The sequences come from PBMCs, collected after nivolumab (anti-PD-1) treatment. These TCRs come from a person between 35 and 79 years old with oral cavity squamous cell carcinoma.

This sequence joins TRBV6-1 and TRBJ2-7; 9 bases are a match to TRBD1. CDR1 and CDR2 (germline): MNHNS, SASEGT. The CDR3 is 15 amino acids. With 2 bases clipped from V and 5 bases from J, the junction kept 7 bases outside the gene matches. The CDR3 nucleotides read TGTGCCAGCAGTGAAATAGGAAGGGACAGGGACGAGCAGTACTTC. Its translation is CASSEIGRDRDEQYF.

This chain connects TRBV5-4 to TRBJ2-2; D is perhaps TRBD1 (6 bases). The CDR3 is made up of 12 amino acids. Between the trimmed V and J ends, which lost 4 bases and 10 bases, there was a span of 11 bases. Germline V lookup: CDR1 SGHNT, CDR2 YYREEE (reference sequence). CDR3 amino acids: CASSPQGTELFF. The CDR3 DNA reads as TGTGCCAGCAGCCCACAGGGTACGGAGCTGTTTTTT.

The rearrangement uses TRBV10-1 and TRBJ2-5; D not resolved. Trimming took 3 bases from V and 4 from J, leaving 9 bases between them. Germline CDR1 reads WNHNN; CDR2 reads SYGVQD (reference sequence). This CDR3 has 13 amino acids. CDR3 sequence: CASSESDTETQYF. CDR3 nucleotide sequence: TGCGCCAGCAGTGAATCCGATACAGAGACCCAGTACTTC.

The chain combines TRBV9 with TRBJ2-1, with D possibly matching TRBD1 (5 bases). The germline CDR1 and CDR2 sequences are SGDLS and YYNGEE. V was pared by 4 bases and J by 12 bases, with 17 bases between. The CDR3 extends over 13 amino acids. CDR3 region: CASSTEGVGGQFF. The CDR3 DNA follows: TGTGCCAGCAGCACCGAAGGGGTTGGTGGGCAGTTCTTC.

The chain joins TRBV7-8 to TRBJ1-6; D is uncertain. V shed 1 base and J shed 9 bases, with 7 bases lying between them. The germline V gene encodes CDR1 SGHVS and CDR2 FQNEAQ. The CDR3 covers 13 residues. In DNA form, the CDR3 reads TGTGCCAGCAGCTTAGATCGGGTTTCACCCCTCCACTTT. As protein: CASSLDRVSPLHF.

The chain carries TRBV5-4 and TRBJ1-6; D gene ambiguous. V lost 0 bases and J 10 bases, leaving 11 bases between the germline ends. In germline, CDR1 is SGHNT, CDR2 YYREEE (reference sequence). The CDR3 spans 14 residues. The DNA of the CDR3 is TGTGCCAGCAGCTTGGCCAGGCGAGGGTCACCCCTCCACTTT. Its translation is CASSLARRGSPLHF.

In DNA, the CDR3 is TGTGCCAGCAGCTTAGTTAGGGGGGTCGTCATGAACACTGAAGCTTTCTTT. Protein sequence: CASSLVRGVVMNTEAFF. The V and J genes are TRBV7-9 and TRBJ1-1; weak D call: TRBD1 (6 bases). The V gene's germline CDR1 is SEHNR and CDR2 FQNEAQ (reference sequence). V was pared by 1 base and J by 0 bases, with 15 bases between. This CDR3 has 17 residues.

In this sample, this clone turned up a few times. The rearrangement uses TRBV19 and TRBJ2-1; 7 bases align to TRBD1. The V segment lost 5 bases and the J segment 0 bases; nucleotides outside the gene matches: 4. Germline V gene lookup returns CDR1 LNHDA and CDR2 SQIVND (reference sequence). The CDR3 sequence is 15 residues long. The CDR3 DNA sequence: TGTGCCAGTAGTTCACGGACAGGCTCCTACAATGAGCAGTTCTTC. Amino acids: CASSSRTGSYNEQFF. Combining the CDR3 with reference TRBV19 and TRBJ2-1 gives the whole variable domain DGGITQSPKYLFRKEGQNVTLSCEQNLNHDAMYWYRQDPGQGLRLIYYSQIVNDFQKGDIAEGYSVSREKKESFPLTVTSAQKNPTAFYLCASSSRTGSYNEQFFGPGTRLTVL.

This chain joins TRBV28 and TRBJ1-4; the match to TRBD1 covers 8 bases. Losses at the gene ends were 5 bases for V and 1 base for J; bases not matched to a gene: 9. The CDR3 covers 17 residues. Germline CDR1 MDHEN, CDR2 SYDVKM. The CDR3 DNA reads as TGTGCCAGCAGTCAAGCTACAGGGGGACGAACTAATGAAAAACTGTTTTTT. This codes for CASSQATGGRTNEKLFF. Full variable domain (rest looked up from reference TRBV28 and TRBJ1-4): DVKVTQSSRYLVKRTGEKVFLECVQDMDHENMFWYRQDPGLGLRLIYFSYDVKMKEKGDIPEGYSVSREKKERFSLILESASTNQTSMYLCASSQATGGRTNEKLFFGSGTQLSVL.

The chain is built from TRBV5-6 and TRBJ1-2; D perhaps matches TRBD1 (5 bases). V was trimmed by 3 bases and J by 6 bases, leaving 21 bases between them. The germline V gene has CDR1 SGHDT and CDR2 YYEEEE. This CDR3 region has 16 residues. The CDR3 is CASSYTLTETDHGYTF. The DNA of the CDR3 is TGTGCCAGCAGCTATACCCTGACAGAAACGGATCATGGCTACACCTTC.

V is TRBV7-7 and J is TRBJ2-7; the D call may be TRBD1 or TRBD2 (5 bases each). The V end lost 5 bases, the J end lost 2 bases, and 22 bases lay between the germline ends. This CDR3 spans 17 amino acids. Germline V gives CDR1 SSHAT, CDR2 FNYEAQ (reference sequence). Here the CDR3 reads CASSPSRSRGEPYEQYF. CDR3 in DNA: TGTGCCAGCAGCCCGTCGAGAAGCCGGGGCGAGCCCTACGAGCAGTACTTC.

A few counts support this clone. CDR3 amino acids: CASFSRRPDYYNEQFF. CDR3 sequence (DNA): TGTGCCAGCTTCTCCCGCCGTCCGGACTACTACAATGAGCAGTTCTTC. The chain recombines TRBV27 with TRBJ2-1; tentatively, D is TRBD2 (6 bases). Trimming cost V 8 bases and J 3 bases, with 20 bases left between them. There are 16 residues in the CDR3. Looked up from germline, CDR1 is MNHEY and CDR2 is SMNVEV (reference sequence).

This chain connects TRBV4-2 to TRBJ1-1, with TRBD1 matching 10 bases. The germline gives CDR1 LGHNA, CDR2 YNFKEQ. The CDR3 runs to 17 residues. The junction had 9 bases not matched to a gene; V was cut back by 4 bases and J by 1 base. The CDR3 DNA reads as TGTGCCAGCAGCCGACAGGGGGCGCGGCTGAGGAACACTGAAGCTTTCTTT. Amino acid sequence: CASSRQGARLRNTEAFF.

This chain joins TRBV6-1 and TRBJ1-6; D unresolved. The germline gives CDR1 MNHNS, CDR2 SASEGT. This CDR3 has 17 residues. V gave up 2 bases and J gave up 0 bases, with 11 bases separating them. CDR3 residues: CASSEPLRSSYNSPLHF. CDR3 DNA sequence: TGTGCCAGCAGTGAACCCCTCAGGAGCTCCTATAATTCACCCCTCCACTTT.

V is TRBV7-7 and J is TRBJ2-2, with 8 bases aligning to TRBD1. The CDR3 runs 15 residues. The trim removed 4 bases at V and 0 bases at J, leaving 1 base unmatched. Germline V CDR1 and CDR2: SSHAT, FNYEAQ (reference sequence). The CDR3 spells CASSSQGANTGELFF. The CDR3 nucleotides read TGTGCCAGCAGCTCACAGGGGGCGAACACCGGGGAGCTGTTTTTT.

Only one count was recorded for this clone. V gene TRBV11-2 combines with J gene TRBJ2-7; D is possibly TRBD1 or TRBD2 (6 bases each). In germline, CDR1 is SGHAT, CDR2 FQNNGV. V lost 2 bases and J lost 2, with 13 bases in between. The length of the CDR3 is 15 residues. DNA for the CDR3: TGTGCCAGCAGCTTAAGAGGGGGGCCTACCTACGAGCAGTACTTC. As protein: CASSLRGGPTYEQYF.

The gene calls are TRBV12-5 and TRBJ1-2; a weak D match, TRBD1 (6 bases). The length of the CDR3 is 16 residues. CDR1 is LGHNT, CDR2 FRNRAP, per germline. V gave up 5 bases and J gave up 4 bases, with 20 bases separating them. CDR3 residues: CASGPSGTPTIYGYTF. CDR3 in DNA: TGTGCTAGTGGTCCTTCCGGGACACCGACGATCTATGGCTACACCTTC.

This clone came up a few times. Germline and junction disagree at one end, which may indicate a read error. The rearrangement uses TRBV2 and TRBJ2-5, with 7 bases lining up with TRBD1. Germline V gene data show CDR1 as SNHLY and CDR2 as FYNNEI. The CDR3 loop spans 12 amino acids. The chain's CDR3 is CAGRGSGETQYF. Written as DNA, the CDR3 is TGTGCCGGCAGGGGGTCCGGGGAGACCCAGTACTTC.

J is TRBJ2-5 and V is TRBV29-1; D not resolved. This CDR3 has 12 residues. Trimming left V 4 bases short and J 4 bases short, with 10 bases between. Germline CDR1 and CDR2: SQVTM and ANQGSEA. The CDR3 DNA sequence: TGCAGCGTTGGTTTGGGCGGAGAGACCCAGTACTTC. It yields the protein CSVGLGGETQYF. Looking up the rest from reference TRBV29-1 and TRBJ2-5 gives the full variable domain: SAVISQKPSRDICQRGTSLTIQCQVDSQVTMMFWYRQQPGQSLTLIATANQGSEATYESGFVIDKFPISRPNLTFSTLTVSNMSPEDSSIYLCSVGLGGETQYFGPGTRLLVL.

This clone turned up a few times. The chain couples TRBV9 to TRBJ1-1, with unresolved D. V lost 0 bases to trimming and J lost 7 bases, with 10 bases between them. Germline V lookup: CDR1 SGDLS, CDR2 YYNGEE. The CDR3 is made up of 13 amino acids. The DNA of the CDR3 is TGTGCCAGCAGCGTAGATTCAGGACTTGAAGCTTTCTTT. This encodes CASSVDSGLEAFF. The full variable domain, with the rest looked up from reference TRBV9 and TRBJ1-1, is DSGVTQTPKHLITATGQRVTLRCSPRSGDLSVYWYQQSLDQGLQFLIQYYNGEERAKGNILERFSAQQFPDLHSELNLSSLELGDSALYFCASSVDSGLEAFFGQGTRLTVV.

As DNA, the CDR3 is TGTGCCAGCAGCGCCCACACAGGACCTGGAAACACCATATATTTT. Amino acids: CASSAHTGPGNTIYF. This chain links TRBV7-2 with TRBJ1-3, with D perhaps matching TRBD1 (5 bases). The germline V and J ends were trimmed by 5 bases and 2 bases, with 13 bases remaining between them. This CDR3 is built from 15 residues. The V gene's germline CDR1 is SGHTA and CDR2 FQGNSA.

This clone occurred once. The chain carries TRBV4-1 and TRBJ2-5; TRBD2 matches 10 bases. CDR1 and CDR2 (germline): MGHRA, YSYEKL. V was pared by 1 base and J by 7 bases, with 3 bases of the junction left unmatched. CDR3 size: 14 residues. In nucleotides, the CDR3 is TGCGCCAGCAGCCAAGTCGCTAGCGGGGGGACCCAGTACTTC. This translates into CASSQVASGGTQYF.